This T cell receptor (beta chain) derives from a study of beta chain features in type 1 diabetes. Study context: All of the samples together had some 110 million sorted cells examined.

The CDR3 loop spans 14 amino acids. V gave up 6 bases and J gave up 0 bases, with 11 bases separating them. Germline lookup yields CDR1 MDHEN and CDR2 SYDVKM. What was sequenced were expressed TCRB transcripts, since all of the isolated RNA had been reverse transcribed. Profiled with immunoSEQ multiplex PCR; TCRdb holds only in-frame clones, not every one. The sample lists roughly 260,000 clones; roughly 20% were seen once. About this clone: What it binds is unknown.

Findings and caveats of the study: Across all four CD4+ subsets, people with type 1 diabetes showed modestly shorter TCRB CDR3s.

The specimen sequenced was naive CD4+ T cells from blood. The sequence came from a woman aged 40 to 50 with type 1 diabetes. The V call is TRBV28, the J call TRBJ1-2; weak D call: TRBD1 (6 bases). CDR3 sequence reads: CASSFGTPNYGYTF. For the CDR3, the DNA is TGTGCCAGCAGCTTCGGGACACCTAACTATGGCTACACCTTC.